These T cell receptor beta chains were read from a single sample in a study of cytomegalovirus exposure and HLA in healthy donors. Data came from immunoSEQ multiplex PCR; TCRdb stores just in-frame clones and leaves some out. The profile shows about 170,000 clones, around 68% of them singletons. The sample comprised PBMCs. The source of these receptors is a man aged 35 to 55 in good health and CMV-seronegative. Each CDR3 is given with its conserved first and last residue. D genes are given only for firm matches.

V: TRBV9
J: TRBJ2-2
D: TRBD1
CDR3: CASSQQRGLNTGELFF
DNA: TGTGCCAGCAGCCAGCAGAGGGGGCTCAACACCGGGGAGCTGTTTTTT

V: TRBV11-1
J: TRBJ2-3
D: .
CDR3: CASSPGWGSTDTQYF
DNA: TGTGCCAGCAGCCCGGGATGGGGTAGCACAGATACGCAGTATTTT

V: TRBV4-1
J: TRBJ2-7
D: .
CDR3: CASTDSISYEQYF
DNA: TGCGCCAGCACGGACAGTATCTCCTACGAGCAGTACTTC

V: TRBV7-2
J: TRBJ1-2
D: .
CDR3: CASSQSTLISYGYTF
DNA: TGTGCCAGCAGCCAAAGCACCCTCATCTCCTATGGCTACACCTTC

V: TRBV19
J: TRBJ2-1
D: .
CDR3: CASSIVGREKTHNEQFF
DNA: TGTGCCAGTAGTATAGTAGGTCGGGAGAAGACCCACAATGAGCAGTTCTTC

V: TRBV29-1
J: TRBJ2-5
D: TRBD1
CDR3: CSVEVARGPQTQYF
DNA: TGCAGCGTTGAAGTAGCCAGGGGGCCGCAGACCCAGTACTTC

V: TRBV27
J: TRBJ1-1
D: .
CDR3: CASSLRFMNTEAFF
DNA: TGTGCCAGCAGTTTGAGATTCATGAACACTGAAGCTTTCTTT

V: TRBV4-3
J: TRBJ2-5
D: TRBD2
CDR3: CASSQERGGTQETQYF
DNA: TGCGCCAGCAGCCAGGAGCGGGGGGGAACTCAAGAGACCCAGTACTTC

V: TRBV6-5
J: TRBJ1-6
D: TRBD1
CDR3: CASSYPTGGNSPLHF
DNA: TGTGCCAGCAGTTACCCGACAGGGGGAAATTCACCCCTCCACTTT

V: TRBV30
J: TRBJ1-4
D: TRBD1
CDR3: CAWSVGTGVIEKLFF
DNA: TGTGCCTGGAGTGTTGGGACAGGGGTAATAGAAAAACTGTTTTTT